What follows are 30 T cell receptor beta chains derived from one specimen sequenced in a study of PD-1 blockade in classical Hodgkin lymphoma. TCRdb's table, derived via immunoSEQ multiplex PCR, lists solely in-frame clones and lacks some. This sample has about 15,000 clones; approximately 62% occur once, and the top ten carry 7.8%. Time point denoted: cycle 4 day 1 (C4D1), after 5 to 7 weeks of nivolumab. Every patient was affected by relapse after autologous stem cell transplantation, while exposure to brentuximab vedotin was not uniform. The source material was peripheral blood mononuclear cells (PBMCs), sampled before the fourth cycle of nivolumab. All receptors come from a human donor with classical Hodgkin lymphoma.

This chain uses TRBV6-1 with TRBJ2-2; a possible D gene is TRBD1 (5 bases). The CDR3 is 12 amino acids. Looked up from germline, CDR1 is MNHNS and CDR2 is SASEGT. V was cut by 6 bases and J by 6 bases, with 8 bases left in between. CDR3 sequence reads: CASRWGAGELFF. In DNA form, the CDR3 reads TGTGCCAGCAGGTGGGGCGCCGGGGAGCTGTTTTTT.

V gene TRBV4-2 combines with J gene TRBJ1-2; the match to TRBD1 covers 7 bases. The CDR3 consists of 17 residues. Trimming at V came to 0 bases and at J to 7 bases, leaving 14 bases not matched to a gene. Germline lookup yields CDR1 LGHNA and CDR2 YNFKEQ. CDR3 protein: CASSQDSATGWVAGYTF. The CDR3 DNA reads as TGTGCCAGCAGCCAAGATTCCGCGACAGGGTGGGTTGCTGGCTACACCTTC.

The chain recombines TRBV28 with TRBJ1-5; 7 bases fit TRBD1. Germline CDR1 and CDR2: MDHEN and SYDVKM. There are 15 residues in the CDR3. J lost 7 bases, V lost 5 bases, and 11 bases had no gene match. This chain's CDR3 is CASSVRGTAPQPQHF. CDR3 sequence (DNA): TGTGCCAGCAGTGTCCGTGGGACAGCTCCCCAGCCCCAGCATTTT.

This clone appeared once. This rearrangement joins TRBV11-3 to TRBJ2-2; D perhaps matches TRBD1 (7 bases). V was trimmed by 3 bases and J by 4 bases, leaving 15 bases between them. The length of the CDR3 is 16 residues. Germline V CDR1 and CDR2: SGHNT, YENEEA. CDR3 loop: CASSFLAGGLTGELFF. In nucleotides, the CDR3 is TGTGCCAGCAGCTTTCTCGCAGGGGGACTCACCGGGGAGCTGTTTTTT.

This clone was counted only a few times. The V and J genes are TRBV7-8 and TRBJ2-3; D is uncertain. V lost 7 bases to trimming and J lost 5 bases, with 13 bases between them. Germline loops: CDR1 SGHVS, CDR2 FQNEAQ. The CDR3 is made up of 13 amino acids. The CDR3 sequence: CASNPSLGDTQYF. The CDR3 DNA is TGTGCCAGCAACCCGAGTCTCGGAGATACGCAGTATTTT.

The V gene is TRBV6-8, the J gene TRBJ2-3; possibly TRBD1 or TRBD2 for D (5 bases each). Germline V gene lookup returns CDR1 MNHGY and CDR2 SAAAGT. V lost 7 bases and J lost 6, with 8 bases in between. The CDR3 sequence is 11 residues long. The chain's CDR3 is CASIEGDTQYF. DNA for the CDR3: TGTGCCAGCATAGAGGGGGATACGCAGTATTTT.

This clone was counted only a few times. The chain's CDR3 is CAITTDQTYEQYF. CDR3 nucleotide sequence: TGTGCCATCACTACGGATCAGACCTACGAGCAGTACTTC. The rearrangement joins TRBV10-3 to TRBJ2-7; D is ambiguous. Deletions cut 7 bases from V and 2 bases from J, with 12 bases between. The germline V gene has CDR1 ENHRY and CDR2 SYGVKD. The CDR3 is 13 amino acids.

The chain has TRBV12-5 and TRBJ2-3, with 9 nucleotides matching TRBD2. The CDR3 is made up of 15 amino acids. Germline V lookup: CDR1 LGHNT, CDR2 FRNRAP. V dropped 1 base and J dropped 7; count of bases not matched to a gene: 6. The CDR3: CASGLETSGIHTQYF. DNA of the CDR3: TGTGCTAGTGGTTTGGAGACTAGCGGCATTCATACGCAGTATTTT.

The chain combines TRBV4-2 with TRBJ2-7; a weak D match, TRBD2 (6 bases). The germline V and J ends were trimmed by 4 bases and 2 bases, with 12 bases remaining between them. Germline-derived CDR1 and CDR2 are LGHNA and YNFKEQ. The CDR3 is made up of 14 amino acids. CDR3 bases: TGTGCCAGCAGCCTGCCGGAGGGCACCTACGAGCAGTACTTC. Translating it yields CASSLPEGTYEQYF.

The CDR3 reads CASSLNSGRISGEQFF. As DNA, the CDR3 is TGTGCCAGCAGCTTAAATAGCGGGAGGATTTCGGGTGAGCAGTTCTTC. The chain recombines TRBV11-2 with TRBJ2-1; TRBD2 matches 10 bases. V shed 2 bases, J shed 9 bases, and the junction held 10 bases outside the gene matches. The CDR3 length is 16 residues. Germline V gene sequence: CDR1 SGHAT, CDR2 FQNNGV. Full variable domain (outside the CDR3, taken from reference TRBV11-2 and TRBJ2-1): EAGVAQSPRYKIIEKRQSVAFWCNPISGHATLYWYQQILGQGPKLLIQFQNNGVVDDSQLPKDRFSAERLKGVDSTLKIQPAKLEDSAVYLCASSLNSGRISGEQFFGPGTRLTVL.

This clone was detected a few times. The chain has TRBV5-1 and TRBJ2-1, with D tentatively TRBD2 (5 bases). The CDR3 is made up of 15 amino acids. Trimming left V 4 bases short and J 6 bases short, with 17 bases between. Germline V gene sequence: CDR1 SGHRS, CDR2 YFSETQ. The CDR3: CASSHGIRTPNEQFF. The DNA for the CDR3 is TGCGCCAGCAGCCACGGGATCAGAACCCCCAATGAGCAGTTCTTC.

The chain is built from TRBV9 and TRBJ1-6; D gene ambiguous. The CDR3 runs to 16 residues. CDR1 and CDR2 (germline): SGDLS, YYNGEE. Trimming pared 0 bases from V and 1 base from J, leaving 8 bases between. CDR3 loop: CASSVGKGSYNSPLHF. CDR3 sequence (DNA): TGTGCCAGCAGCGTAGGAAAGGGATCCTATAATTCACCCCTCCACTTT.

Here the CDR3 DNA reads TGTGCCAGCAGCCCGCCGGCGGGAGGTATTATGTGGCCCAGCATTCAGTACTTC. Protein sequence: CASSPPAGGIMWPSIQYF. The V and J genes are TRBV11-2 and TRBJ2-4; 8 bases align to TRBD2. The CDR3 sequence is 18 residues long. Losses at the gene ends were 5 bases for V and 9 bases for J; bases not matched to a gene: 21. CDR1 SGHAT and CDR2 FQNNGV come from the germline V gene.

This chain links TRBV6-1 with TRBJ1-5; D gene uncertain. The CDR3 is 11 amino acids. With 6 bases removed from V and 7 bases from J, the gap between germline ends came to 7 bases. CDR1 and CDR2 (germline): MNHNS, SASEGT. CDR3 residues: CASRLSQPQHF. The CDR3 coding sequence is TGTGCCAGCAGACTATCCCAGCCCCAGCATTTT.

This chain joins TRBV6-7 and TRBJ2-3; D uncertain. TRBV6-7 is marked as an open reading frame, function uncertain. V was pared by 4 bases and J by 7 bases, with 9 bases between. The CDR3 consists of 12 residues. The CDR3 nucleotides are TGTGCCAGCAGTTCCGGAACAAATACGCAGTATTTT. Encoded protein: CASSSGTNTQYF.

The chain links TRBV28 to TRBJ2-5; 14 nucleotides agree with TRBD2. Germline CDR1 MDHEN, CDR2 SYDVKM. The trim removed 3 bases at V and 5 bases at J, leaving 2 bases unmatched. There are 15 residues in the CDR3. The CDR3 sequence is CASSFRTSGRETQYF. The CDR3 DNA follows: TGTGCCAGCAGTTTCCGGACTAGCGGGAGGGAGACCCAGTACTTC.

The chain links TRBV5-1 to TRBJ2-3; unclear D gene. The CDR3 spans 14 residues. CDR1 is SGHRS and CDR2 is YFSETQ in the germline V gene. The ends were cut back, 4 bases at V and 2 bases at J, with 11 bases in the middle. CDR3 nucleotide sequence: TGCGCCAGCAGCCCTCCCGACACCACAGATACGCAGTATTTT. Translating it yields CASSPPDTTDTQYF.

The rearrangement links TRBV28 to TRBJ2-5; 7 bases fit TRBD2. V lost 5 bases and J lost 2; bases outside the gene matches: 11. The CDR3 runs 16 residues. Germline lookup yields CDR1 MDHEN and CDR2 SYDVKM. CDR3 nucleotides: TGTGCCAGCAGTGACGTACTAGCCGGGGGGCAAGAGACCCAGTACTTC. Encoded protein: CASSDVLAGGQETQYF.

The chain recombines TRBV19 with TRBJ2-1; 7 positions agree with TRBD2. The length of the CDR3 is 15 residues. In germline, CDR1 is LNHDA, CDR2 SQIVND (reference sequence). Trimming at V came to 5 bases and at J to 0 bases, leaving 4 bases not matched to a gene. Written as DNA, the CDR3 is TGTGCCAGTAGTTCTAGCGGCAGCTCCTACAATGAGCAGTTCTTC. It yields the protein CASSSSGSSYNEQFF.

The gene calls are TRBV27 and TRBJ2-3; 10 nucleotides align to TRBD2. The CDR3 spans 16 residues. Germline-derived CDR1 and CDR2 are MNHEY and SMNVEV (reference sequence). V lost 1 base and J lost 4; bases outside the gene matches: 5. The CDR3 region is CASSLFPSGSADTQYF. The CDR3 nucleotides read TGTGCCAGCAGTTTATTCCCTAGCGGGAGTGCAGATACGCAGTATTTT.

V is TRBV7-9 and J is TRBJ1-1; D uncertain. The V end was cut by 7 bases, the J end by 1 base, with 13 bases between. This CDR3 has 14 amino acids. Germline CDR1 reads SEHNR; CDR2 reads FQNEAQ (reference sequence). CDR3 amino acids: CASTPEAENTEAFF. Here the CDR3 DNA reads TGTGCCAGCACCCCGGAGGCCGAGAACACTGAAGCTTTCTTT.

This clone was found a few times. J is TRBJ2-1 and V is TRBV29-1; D is unresolved. V was pared by 8 bases and J by 4 bases, with 15 bases between. There are 13 residues in the CDR3. The V gene's germline CDR1 is SQVTM and CDR2 ANQGSEA. The CDR3 sequence is CSFHRANYNEQFF. The CDR3 DNA reads as TGCAGCTTCCATAGGGCGAATTACAATGAGCAGTTCTTC.

This rearrangement joins TRBV7-9 to TRBJ1-4, with TRBD1 as a possible D gene (6 bases). The CDR3 length is 15 residues. Germline CDR1 and CDR2: SEHNR and FQNEAQ (reference sequence). Trimming cost V 4 bases and J 8 bases, with 17 bases left between them. CDR3 DNA sequence: TGTGCCAGCAGCTGGTTGATGGGACATTCCGAAAAACTGTTTTTT. This codes for CASSWLMGHSEKLFF.

The chain employs TRBV6-1 and TRBJ1-5; tentative D call: TRBD1 (6 bases). Looked up from germline, CDR1 is MNHNS and CDR2 is SASEGT. The CDR3 runs 15 residues. Trimming left V 6 bases short and J 3 bases short, with 15 bases between. The CDR3 DNA follows: TGTGCCAGCAGGGGGGGGGCAGGGTACAATCAGCCCCAGCATTTT. Its translation is CASRGGAGYNQPQHF.

The chain employs TRBV5-6 and TRBJ1-2, with D possibly matching TRBD1 (5 bases). From germline, CDR1 is SGHDT and CDR2 YYEEEE. The CDR3 runs to 12 residues. Deletions cut 4 bases from V and 8 bases from J, with 12 bases between. CDR3 DNA: TGTGCCAGCAGCCCCAACGGGGACGGCTACACCTTC. Translating gives CASSPNGDGYTF.

The chain is built from TRBV27 and TRBJ2-5, with a possible D match to TRBD1 (5 bases). Germline V lookup: CDR1 MNHEY, CDR2 SMNVEV (reference sequence). This CDR3 is built from 15 residues. Between the trimmed V and J ends, which lost 4 bases and 0 bases, there was a span of 12 bases. The CDR3 protein is CASSSLRGDQETQYF. Here the CDR3 DNA reads TGTGCCAGCAGTTCCTTAAGGGGTGACCAAGAGACCCAGTACTTC.

The sample holds a few counts of this clone. The chain carries TRBV2 and TRBJ1-5; perhaps TRBD1 as D (6 bases). CDR1 and CDR2 from the germline V gene are SNHLY and FYNNEI. Trimming shortened V by 9 bases and J by 7 bases, and 19 bases separated the two germline ends. The CDR3 is made up of 14 amino acids. The CDR3 DNA reads TGTGCCAGTTGCGGGGGCGCAGGAAGCCAGCCCCAGCATTTT. This translates into CASCGGAGSQPQHF.

This clone was counted only a few times. The chain combines TRBV4-1 with TRBJ2-1; 7 nucleotides match TRBD2. The V gene's germline CDR1 is MGHRA and CDR2 YSYEKL. V lost 4 bases to trimming and J lost 0 bases; unmatched junction nucleotides: 3. This CDR3 is 15 amino acids long. CDR3 protein: CASSRTRSSYNEQFF. The CDR3 region has the DNA TGCGCCAGCAGCCGGACTAGGAGCTCCTACAATGAGCAGTTCTTC.

The chain uses TRBV13 and TRBJ1-2; the D is unclear. The CDR3 sequence is 13 residues long. Trimming cost V 0 bases and J 8 bases, with 10 bases left between them. Germline CDR1 is PRHDT and CDR2 is FYEKMQ (reference sequence). In nucleotides, the CDR3 is TGTGCCAGCAGCTTAGGCCGGGTGGCGGGCTACACCTTC. It is translated as CASSLGRVAGYTF. The variable domain in full, completed from reference TRBV13 and TRBJ1-2, reads AAGVIQSPRHLIKEKRETATLKCYPIPRHDTVYWYQQGPGQDPQFLISFYEKMQSDKGSIPDRFSAQQFSDYHSELNMSSLELGDSALYFCASSLGRVAGYTFGSGTRLTVV.

Here the CDR3 DNA reads TGTGCCAGTAGCCTCGGGGTCCTCCGACCCCTCCACTTT. It translates to CASSLGVLRPLHF. The chain couples TRBV19 to TRBJ1-6; D is uncertain. Germline CDR1 reads LNHDA; CDR2 reads SQIVND (reference sequence). The CDR3 extends over 13 amino acids. V was shortened by 6 bases and J by 12 bases, with 15 bases between the two germline ends.